Below are 26 T cell receptor beta chains sequenced from a single sample in a study of regulatory T cells in long-lasting Graves disease. Researchers made TCR beta libraries by using iRepertoire HTBI primers and running Arm-PCR on CDR3 regions. Via MiXCR, TCRdb re-called the multiplex PCR reads, giving one row per CDR3 protein. The table includes roughly 400,000 distinct CDR3 sequences, roughly 23% detected once. The time point is: persistent/refractory GD, antithyroid drugs over 5 years with positive TRAb. The TCR library was prepared using RNA isolated from PBMCs. The sequencing here drew on peripheral blood mononuclear cells (PBMCs), taken when the disease was refractory, from a patient treated with antithyroid drugs. Source of these receptors: a female donor with Graves disease.

The table lists this clonotype with many counts. This chain links TRBV2 with TRBJ1-4; D gene ambiguous. Germline V lookup: CDR1 SNHLY, CDR2 FYNNEI. The CDR3 is 12 amino acids. Deletions cut 7 bases from V and 7 bases from J, with 10 bases between. CDR3: CASTRSVEKLFF. CDR3 coding DNA: TGTGCCAGCACTCGTAGTGTTGAAAAACTGTTTTTT.

This clonotype was observed at least ten times. This chain connects TRBV7-8 to TRBJ2-2, with TRBD2 matching 10 bases. The V gene's germline CDR1 is SGHVS and CDR2 FQNEAQ. This CDR3 region has 19 residues. The J segment lost 4 bases and the V segment lost 7 bases, leaving 18 bases of the junction unmatched. The CDR3 nucleotides read TGTGCCAGCACCCCCCTAGCGGGAGTGAGGTCTATGGGCACCGGGGAGCTGTTTTTT. Amino acids: CASTPLAGVRSMGTGELFF.

The chain carries TRBV5-8 and TRBJ1-5; D is perhaps TRBD1 (6 bases). The germline V and J ends were trimmed by 5 bases and 1 base, with 10 bases remaining between them. CDR1 and CDR2 (germline): SGHTS, YDEGEE. The length of the CDR3 is 14 residues. The DNA of the CDR3 is TGTGCCAGCAGGGCAGGGGTAAGCAATCAGCCCCAGCATTTT. It encodes CASRAGVSNQPQHF.

This clonotype has ten or more counts. The chain links TRBV12-3 or TRBV12-4 to TRBJ1-5, with a possible D match to TRBD1 (5 bases). This CDR3 has 16 residues. V shed 6 bases and J shed 7 bases, with 22 bases lying between them. The CDR3 DNA sequence: TGTGCCAGCAGCCTGGAACCCAGGGCCGGGAGGCAGCCCCAGCATTTT. This codes for CASSLEPRAGRQPQHF.

In this sample, this clonotype turned up a few times. This likely came from a read error, as a far larger clone is one base away. The chain uses TRBV6-1 and TRBJ1-4, with D hard to call. CDR1 MNHNS and CDR2 SASEGT come from the germline V gene. The CDR3 spans 13 residues. The V and J ends lost 5 bases and 4 bases respectively, with 8 bases between them. For the CDR3, the DNA is TGTGCCAGCAGTAAAGGGTTTAATGAAAAACTGTTTTTT. Its protein is CASSKGFNEKLFF.

The chain uses TRBV7-6 and TRBJ2-7; 8 bases align to TRBD2. CDR1 and CDR2 from the germline V gene are SGHVS and FNYEAQ. The CDR3 has 16 amino acids. V dropped 3 bases and J dropped 0; count of bases not matched to a gene: 7. The CDR3 protein is CASSFSREGTSYEQYF. The CDR3 coding sequence is TGTGCCAGCAGCTTTAGTCGGGAGGGGACCTCCTACGAGCAGTACTTC.

This clonotype was found a few times. CDR3 coding DNA: TGCAGTGCCACAGTAGCGGGGAAAAACATTCAGTACTTC. Amino acids: CSATVAGKNIQYF. The chain employs TRBV20-1 and TRBJ2-4, with 8 bases lining up with TRBD2. This CDR3 has 13 residues. Germline trimming cut 6 bases from V and 4 bases from J; bases unmatched to any gene: 5. The germline gives CDR1 DFQATT, CDR2 SNEGSKA (reference sequence).

V gene TRBV13 combines with J gene TRBJ2-6, with 13 bases matching TRBD2. This CDR3 has 18 residues. The J segment lost 8 bases and the V segment lost 0 bases, leaving 7 bases of the junction unmatched. From germline, CDR1 is PRHDT and CDR2 FYEKMQ (reference sequence). The CDR3 sequence: CASSLGGLAGTLTNVLTF. The CDR3 DNA sequence: TGTGCCAGCAGCTTAGGGGGACTAGCGGGAACTCTGACCAACGTCCTGACTTTC.

The table lists this clonotype with many counts. The chain couples TRBV29-1 to TRBJ1-3; D unclear. This CDR3 is built from 11 residues. Per the germline V gene, CDR1 is SQVTM and CDR2 is ANQGSEA. V was pared by 7 bases and J by 3 bases, with 7 bases between. CDR3 DNA sequence: TGCAGCGCGACTGTTGGAAACACCATATATTTT. It encodes CSATVGNTIYF.

This clonotype appeared many times. This chain connects TRBV15 to TRBJ1-4, with 7 bases aligning to TRBD1. This CDR3 has 13 residues. After removal of 5 bases from V and 8 bases from J, the junction contained 5 bases not matched to a gene. Germline V gene sequence: CDR1 LNHNV, CDR2 YYDKDF (reference sequence). The chain's CDR3 is CATSAGGLEKLFF. The CDR3 DNA reads as TGTGCCACCAGCGCAGGGGGTTTGGAAAAACTGTTTTTT.

V and J are TRBV5-1 and TRBJ2-3; D possibly corresponds to TRBD2 (5 bases). V was shortened by 6 bases and J by 2 bases, with 10 bases between the two germline ends. The germline CDR1 and CDR2 sequences are SGHRS and YFSETQ. The CDR3 consists of 13 residues. The CDR3: CASKPADTDTQYF. The CDR3 nucleotides are TGCGCCAGCAAGCCAGCGGACACAGATACGCAGTATTTT.

This clonotype appeared many times. The CDR3 sequence is CASSETSLTPSSGNTIYF. For the CDR3, the DNA is TGTGCCAGCAGTGAAACATCCCTGACACCTTCCTCTGGAAACACCATATATTTT. V and J are TRBV2 and TRBJ1-3, with D unresolved. There are 18 residues in the CDR3. Germline V gene data show CDR1 as SNHLY and CDR2 as FYNNEI. Trimming cost V 2 bases and J 0 bases, with 17 bases left between them. The full variable domain, completed using reference TRBV2 and TRBJ1-3, is EPEVTQTPSHQVTQMGQEVILRCVPISNHLYFYWYRQILGQKVEFLVSFYNNEISEKSEIFDDQFSVERPDGSNFTLKIRSTKLEDSAMYFCASSETSLTPSSGNTIYFGEGSWLTVV.

The J gene is TRBJ2-1, the V gene TRBV28; possible D gene TRBD2, 6 bases. Germline loops: CDR1 MDHEN, CDR2 SYDVKM. This CDR3 contains 21 residues. The V end lost 2 bases, the J end lost 4 bases, and 30 bases lay between the germline ends. The CDR3: CASSLNVRSSIVSSEYNEQFF. The CDR3 DNA follows: TGTGCCAGCAGTTTAAACGTGAGGTCAAGCATCGTGTCTAGCGAATACAATGAGCAGTTCTTC.

This clonotype was found a few times. The chain is built from TRBV29-1 and TRBJ2-2; 12 nucleotides match TRBD2. Germline lookup yields CDR1 SQVTM and CDR2 ANQGSEA. The CDR3 contains 15 residues. Trimming cost V 6 bases and J 3 bases; bases outside gene matches: 5. The CDR3 region has the DNA TGCAGCGTCGGACTAGCGGGATCGGACACCGGGGAGCTGTTTTTT. Protein sequence: CSVGLAGSDTGELFF.

V usage is TRBV19 and J usage is TRBJ2-5, with D possibly TRBD1 on 5 matching bases. Between the trimmed V and J ends, which lost 5 bases and 4 bases, there was a span of 14 bases. CDR1 is LNHDA, CDR2 SQIVND, per germline (reference sequence). CDR3 length: 14 amino acids. CDR3 in amino acids: CASSVQGHGETQYF. CDR3 bases: TGTGCCAGTAGTGTTCAGGGCCATGGAGAGACCCAGTACTTC.

The chain has TRBV27 and TRBJ2-1; D ambiguous. The germline V and J ends were trimmed by 3 bases and 3 bases, with 9 bases remaining between them. This CDR3 region has 14 residues. Germline V CDR1 and CDR2: MNHEY, SMNVEV (reference sequence). The CDR3 here is CASSFGRIYNEQFF. The CDR3 DNA sequence: TGTGCCAGCAGTTTTGGGCGGATCTACAATGAGCAGTTCTTC.

This clonotype has ten or more counts. V and J are TRBV2 and TRBJ2-5, with 7 bases lining up with TRBD1. Germline V CDR1 and CDR2: SNHLY, FYNNEI. This CDR3 comprises 15 residues. Trimming removed 2 bases from V and 3 bases from J; junction bases left unmatched: 6. The CDR3 nucleotides are TGTGCCAGCAGTGAAAGGGGACAGACGAAAGAGACCCAGTACTTC. It is translated as CASSERGQTKETQYF.

To note about this clonotype: A much larger clone is a single base away; this may be a read error. The chain is built from TRBV14 and TRBJ2-7; perhaps TRBD1 as D (6 bases). The CDR3 loop spans 13 amino acids. V was trimmed by 8 bases and J by 0 bases, leaving 11 bases between them. Germline V lookup: CDR1 SGHDN, CDR2 FVKESK. Written as DNA, the CDR3 is TGTGCCAGCGGCCGGGACAACTCCTACGAGCAGTACTTC. Protein: CASGRDNSYEQYF.

This clonotype was seen only a few times. The chain links TRBV20-1 to TRBJ1-3; 7 nucleotides agree with TRBD1. Germline CDR1 is DFQATT and CDR2 is SNEGSKA (reference sequence). This CDR3 has 13 amino acids. V lost 1 base to trimming and J lost 8 bases; unmatched junction nucleotides: 5. The DNA for the CDR3 is TGCAGTGCTAGAGTGACAGGGACCGACACCATATATTTT. This codes for CSARVTGTDTIYF.

This clonotype was seen at least ten times. The chain has TRBV20-1 and TRBJ1-2; the D is unclear. The germline V and J ends were trimmed by 4 bases and 8 bases, with 2 bases remaining between them. The germline V gene encodes CDR1 DFQATT and CDR2 SNEGSKA (reference sequence). The CDR3 extends over 8 amino acids. CDR3: CSAIGYTF. The DNA for the CDR3 is TGCAGTGCTATCGGCTACACCTTC.

This chain's CDR3 is CASSLAPGQDTGELFF. The CDR3 DNA sequence: TGTGCCAGCAGCTTAGCGCCGGGTCAAGACACCGGGGAGCTGTTTTTT. The chain links TRBV7-6 to TRBJ2-2; no firm D call. The CDR3 is made up of 16 amino acids. Per germline, CDR1 SGHVS and CDR2 FNYEAQ. Between the trimmed V and J ends, which lost 0 bases and 3 bases, there was a span of 11 bases.

Ten or more counts support this clonotype. The chain employs TRBV12-3 or TRBV12-4 and TRBJ2-7; unclear D gene. The CDR3 is 13 amino acids. Deletions cut 2 bases from V and 6 bases from J, with 11 bases between. The CDR3 sequence: CASSLSLNGEQYF. CDR3 sequence (DNA): TGTGCCAGCAGTTTAAGTTTGAACGGCGAGCAGTACTTC.

This rearrangement joins TRBV7-9 to TRBJ1-2, with unresolved D. CDR1 and CDR2 from the germline V gene are SEHNR and FQNEAQ (reference sequence). V was shortened by 4 bases and J by 4 bases, with 10 bases between the two germline ends. This CDR3 contains 13 residues. CDR3 sequence (DNA): TGTGCCAGCAGCTCCCCAGAAACCTATGGCTACACCTTC. Protein sequence: CASSSPETYGYTF.

This clonotype was seen many times. The V call is TRBV2, the J call TRBJ2-7; D possibly corresponds to TRBD2 (7 bases). This CDR3 is 14 amino acids long. Germline V gene data show CDR1 as SNHLY and CDR2 as FYNNEI. Trimming stripped 8 bases from V and 3 bases from J, with 17 bases between. CDR3 in DNA: TGTGCCAGCCAAAGGGGGGGTGCGGGCTACGAGCAGTACTTC. It specifies CASQRGGAGYEQYF.

V gene TRBV25-1 combines with J gene TRBJ2-5; 11 bases are a match to TRBD2. Germline trimming cut 3 bases from V and 5 bases from J; bases unmatched to any gene: 11. The germline V gene has CDR1 MGHDK and CDR2 SYGVNS. The CDR3 consists of 17 residues. CDR3 amino acids: CASSDLLAGVTGETQYF. CDR3 DNA: TGTGCCAGCAGTGATCTACTAGCGGGAGTCACCGGTGAGACCCAGTACTTC.

CDR3 sequence (DNA): TGTGCCAGCAGTTACTCGCGACAGGGGGAAGGGGCCAACGTCCTGACTTTC. Translation gives CASSYSRQGEGANVLTF. The rearrangement links TRBV6-5 to TRBJ2-6; 9 bases are a match to TRBD1. Germline trimming cut 0 bases from V and 4 bases from J; bases unmatched to any gene: 4. This CDR3 has 17 residues. Germline loops: CDR1 MNHEY, CDR2 SVGAGI.